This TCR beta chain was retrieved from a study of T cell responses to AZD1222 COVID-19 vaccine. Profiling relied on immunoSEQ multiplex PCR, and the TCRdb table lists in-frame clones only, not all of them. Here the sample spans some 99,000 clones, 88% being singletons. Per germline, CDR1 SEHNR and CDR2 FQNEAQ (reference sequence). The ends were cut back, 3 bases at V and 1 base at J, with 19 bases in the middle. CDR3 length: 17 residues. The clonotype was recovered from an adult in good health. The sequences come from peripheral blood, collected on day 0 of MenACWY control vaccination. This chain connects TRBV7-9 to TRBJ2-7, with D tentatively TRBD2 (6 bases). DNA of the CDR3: TGTGCCAGCAGCTTGGAGCCAGGGCGCGGGGAGTCCTACGAGCAGTACTTC. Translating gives CASSLEPGRGESYEQYF.